This section outlines one TCR beta chain sequence together with its context. This sample is part of a study of T cell changes during pregnancy in multiple sclerosis. Data came from immunoSEQ multiplex PCR; TCRdb stores just in-frame clones and leaves some out. The repertoire holds under 95,000 clones, approximately 93% seen once, with about 0.99% in the top ten. The clonotype was recovered from a female donor in good health, enrolled as a control in a pregnancy study. The input for sequencing was peripheral blood, taken in the second trimester of pregnancy.

Here the CDR3 DNA reads TGCGCCAGCAGCCAAGATCCCCAGGGTAACACCGAGCAGTACTTC. Amino acid sequence: CASSQDPQGNTEQYF. The V gene is TRBV4-1, the J gene TRBJ2-7; possible D gene TRBD1, 5 bases. The CDR3 length is 15 residues. V was cut by 0 bases and J by 6 bases, with 15 bases left in between. Germline CDR1 and CDR2: MGHRA and YSYEKL.